These 31 T cell receptor beta chains share one sample of origin, sequenced in a study of vaccination and CD4 T cells after COVID-19. No cognate antigen is known for these TCRs. The assay that was used to sequence DNA from cultured CD4+ T cells was the Oncomine TCR Beta short-read assay. In TCRdb, the PCR reads were re-called with MiXCR into one record per CDR3 protein. Of fewer than 25,000 distinct CDR3 sequences listed, 30% were seen once; the top ten hold 2.5% to 3.5%. Time point described: late sampling 161 to 241 days after vaccination in three convalescent patients. The treatment was: roughly 10-day PBMC culture with coronavirus spike peptide pools or control peptides (ViraFEST assay). Material: CD4+ T cells from blood, cultured in vitro, obtained about 7 months after SARS-CoV-2 vaccination. The receptors come from a human donor who had recovered from COVID-19.

This clonotype was seen a handful of times. The genes are TRBV20-1 and TRBJ1-2; possible D gene TRBD1, 5 bases. Germline CDR1 is DFQATT and CDR2 is SNEGSKA (reference sequence). The V end was cut by 5 bases, the J end by 2 bases, with 18 bases between. The CDR3 runs 15 residues. In DNA, the CDR3 is TGCAGTGCTGGGACTTGGCAGGGAAGGAACTATGGCTACACCTTC. It yields the protein CSAGTWQGRNYGYTF.

This clonotype qualifies as medium-sized (0.01 to 0.1%). V and J are TRBV7-9 and TRBJ2-3; no firm D call. The CDR3 runs 14 residues. Germline CDR1 and CDR2: SEHNR and FQNEAQ (reference sequence). Trimming stripped 7 bases from V and 0 bases from J, with 11 bases between. CDR3 residues: CASMAFGSTDTQYF. In DNA form, the CDR3 reads TGTGCCAGCATGGCCTTCGGGAGCACAGATACGCAGTATTTT.

V is TRBV20-1 and J is TRBJ2-5; D is perhaps TRBD1 (6 bases). Per germline, CDR1 DFQATT and CDR2 SNEGSKA (reference sequence). V lost 3 bases to trimming and J lost 1 base, with 9 bases between them. There are 13 residues in the CDR3. CDR3 sequence (DNA): TGCAGTGCTAGCGGACAGACCCAAGAGACCCAGTACTTC. Translated: CSASGQTQETQYF.

Here the CDR3 DNA reads TGTGCCAGCAACCCTGGGGGTCCAGGAGAGACCCAGTACTTC. Its translation: CASNPGGPGETQYF. V gene TRBV2 combines with J gene TRBJ2-5; D tentatively reads TRBD1 or TRBD2 (5 bases each). Germline-derived CDR1 and CDR2 are SNHLY and FYNNEI. This CDR3 has 14 residues. Trimming shortened V by 7 bases and J by 4 bases, and 16 bases separated the two germline ends.

This chain uses TRBV19 with TRBJ2-1, with TRBD1 matching 9 bases. Germline V gene lookup returns CDR1 LNHDA and CDR2 SQIVND (reference sequence). The CDR3 spans 15 residues. V shed 8 bases and J 3 bases; nucleotides not matched to a gene: 8. The CDR3, as DNA: TGTGCCAGTGGGTGGGGACAGGGCGGCTACAATGAGCAGTTCTTC. Protein product: CASGWGQGGYNEQFF.

The CDR3 coding sequence is TGCAGTGCTGTTGGACAGGACGAGACCCAGTACTTC. This codes for CSAVGQDETQYF. The chain employs TRBV20-1 and TRBJ2-5; 7 nucleotides agree with TRBD1. This CDR3 spans 12 amino acids. Unmatched junction bases numbered 5, after V lost 5 bases and J lost 5 bases. Germline CDR1 DFQATT, CDR2 SNEGSKA (reference sequence).

This clonotype has just a few counts. This chain links TRBV28 with TRBJ1-5; D perhaps matches TRBD1 (6 bases). In germline, CDR1 is MDHEN, CDR2 SYDVKM. This CDR3 spans 16 amino acids. Trimming took off 7 bases at V and 7 bases at J, with 23 bases between the two ends. The CDR3 loop reads CASTHGQTAPRQPQHF. In DNA, the CDR3 is TGTGCCAGCACCCACGGACAGACAGCGCCGAGGCAGCCCCAGCATTTT. The entire variable domain, with the rest obtained from reference TRBV28 and TRBJ1-5, is as follows: DVKVTQSSRYLVKRTGEKVFLECVQDMDHENMFWYRQDPGLGLRLIYFSYDVKMKEKGDIPEGYSVSREKKERFSLILESASTNQTSMYLCASTHGQTAPRQPQHFGDGTRLSIL.

The genes are TRBV20-1 and TRBJ2-7, with 11 bases lining up with TRBD2. V shed 6 bases, J shed 0 bases, and the junction held 4 bases outside the gene matches. CDR1 and CDR2 (germline): DFQATT, SNEGSKA (reference sequence). CDR3 length: 14 amino acids. The CDR3 DNA reads as TGCAGTGCGGGGACTAGCGGAAGCTCCTACGAGCAGTACTTC. Translation gives CSAGTSGSSYEQYF.

The chain joins TRBV10-3 to TRBJ1-6; 12 bases fit TRBD1. CDR1 and CDR2 (germline): ENHRY, SYGVKD. The CDR3 loop spans 15 amino acids. The ends lost 4 bases at V and 10 bases at J; junction bases unmatched: 5. The CDR3 DNA reads as TGTGCCATCAGTGGGGGACAGGGGGCAAAATCACCCCTCCACTTT. Amino acids: CAISGGQGAKSPLHF.

The rearrangement uses TRBV6-1 and TRBJ2-7, with no clear D. Germline V gene data show CDR1 as MNHNS and CDR2 as SASEGT. Deletions cut 6 bases from V and 5 bases from J, with 17 bases between. This CDR3 has 14 amino acids. The CDR3 reads CASRFGDTNDEQYF. CDR3 nucleotide sequence: TGTGCCAGCAGATTTGGAGACACCAACGACGAGCAGTACTTC.

V gene TRBV19 combines with J gene TRBJ2-3; TRBD1 aligns across 7 bases. Trimming at V came to 3 bases and at J to 2 bases, leaving 5 bases not matched to a gene. Germline V gene data show CDR1 as LNHDA and CDR2 as SQIVND (reference sequence). The CDR3 consists of 15 residues. The CDR3 is CASSMAGGNTDTQYF. The CDR3 nucleotides read TGTGCCAGTAGTATGGCAGGGGGAAACACAGATACGCAGTATTTT.

The genes are TRBV20-1 and TRBJ1-6, with 9 bases matching TRBD1. From germline, CDR1 is DFQATT and CDR2 SNEGSKA (reference sequence). After removal of 4 bases from V and 6 bases from J, the junction contained 10 bases not matched to a gene. The CDR3 extends over 16 amino acids. CDR3 sequence: CSATDTGGRGNSPLHF. CDR3 coding DNA: TGCAGTGCTACGGACACAGGGGGCCGAGGTAATTCACCCCTCCACTTT.

This clonotype has only a few counts. The chain links TRBV7-2 to TRBJ2-5; D gene unclear. The germline V and J ends were trimmed by 5 bases and 0 bases, with 1 base remaining between them. This CDR3 is 11 amino acids long. Per germline, CDR1 SGHTA and CDR2 FQGNSA. DNA for the CDR3: TGTGCCAGCAGCCACCAAGAGACCCAGTACTTC. It specifies CASSHQETQYF.

This chain uses TRBV6-5 with TRBJ2-1; possible D gene TRBD1, 6 bases. CDR1 is MNHEY, CDR2 SVGAGI, per germline. Trimming took 2 bases from V and 3 from J, leaving 14 bases between them. There are 16 residues in the CDR3. CDR3 in DNA: TGTGCCAGCAGTTACACTTACAGGGTTGTCTACAATGAGCAGTTCTTC. It encodes CASSYTYRVVYNEQFF.

This clonotype was observed a few times. V is TRBV7-3 and J is TRBJ2-5; the match to TRBD1 covers 10 bases. The CDR3 is 15 residues long. CDR1 and CDR2 from the germline V gene are SGHTA and FQGTGA. V was clipped by 3 bases and J by 5 bases; unmatched bases: 6. CDR3: CASSLTGGFGETQYF. In DNA, the CDR3 is TGTGCCAGCAGCTTGACAGGGGGCTTCGGGGAGACCCAGTACTTC.

This clonotype was detected a few times. The rearrangement joins TRBV5-4 to TRBJ2-7; the D is unclear. V lost 1 base, J lost 2 bases, and 7 bases lay in between. Germline CDR1 is SGHNT and CDR2 is YYREEE (reference sequence). The CDR3 has 13 amino acids. CDR3 in amino acids: CASSLWSTYEQYF. The CDR3 DNA reads as TGTGCCAGCAGCTTGTGGTCTACCTACGAGCAGTACTTC.

A note on this clonotype: The CDR3 carries no conserved terminal phenylalanine or tryptophan, so it likely arises from a read error. The chain joins TRBV27 to TRBJ2-1; 15 bases are a match to TRBD2. The CDR3 has 15 amino acids. Trimming cost V 5 bases and J 11 bases; bases outside gene matches: 7. Germline CDR1 reads MNHEY; CDR2 reads SMNVEV (reference sequence). The CDR3 DNA sequence: TGTGCCAGCAGTCAAAAGGGACTAGCGGGAGGTAAGCAGTTCCTC. Protein sequence: CASSQKGLAGGKQFL.

This clonotype was detected only once. The chain couples TRBV27 to TRBJ2-1, with D perhaps given as TRBD1 or TRBD2 (6 bases each). The CDR3 totals 15 residues. V was clipped by 2 bases and J by 13 bases, with 21 bases between them. The germline V gene has CDR1 MNHEY and CDR2 SMNVEV (reference sequence). DNA of the CDR3: TGTGCCAGCAGTTTAAGGTTATTGGATAGGGGGGACCAGTTCTTC. The encoded protein is CASSLRLLDRGDQFF.

V gene TRBV20-1 combines with J gene TRBJ2-7; TRBD2 aligns across 7 bases. Germline trimming cut 0 bases from V and 3 bases from J; bases unmatched to any gene: 11. Germline CDR1 is DFQATT and CDR2 is SNEGSKA (reference sequence). This CDR3 has 16 residues. CDR3 protein: CSARDSRLAENYEQYF. In nucleotides, the CDR3 is TGCAGTGCTAGAGATTCTAGGCTAGCGGAAAACTACGAGCAGTACTTC.

CDR3: CASSRRDLTEETQYF. For the CDR3, the DNA is TGTGCCAGCAGCCGGCGGGACCTTACGGAAGAGACCCAGTACTTC. The chain carries TRBV4-2 and TRBJ2-5, with D maybe TRBD2 (6 bases). Germline CDR1 reads LGHNA; CDR2 reads YNFKEQ. CDR3 length: 15 amino acids. The ends were cut back, 4 bases at V and 3 bases at J, with 15 bases in the middle.

This clonotype was seen more than once but under ten times. V is TRBV5-4 and J is TRBJ1-1, with a weak D call TRBD1 (5 bases). Germline CDR1 SGHNT, CDR2 YYREEE (reference sequence). The CDR3 loop spans 15 amino acids. V lost 2 bases, J lost 1 base, and 12 bases lay in between. CDR3 sequence reads: CASSFFGGKNTEAFF. In DNA form, the CDR3 reads TGTGCCAGCAGCTTTTTCGGGGGAAAGAACACTGAAGCTTTCTTT.

This clonotype was seen a few times. J is TRBJ1-5 and V is TRBV20-1; D is unresolved. Germline loops: CDR1 DFQATT, CDR2 SNEGSKA (reference sequence). CDR3 length: 12 amino acids. V shed 6 bases and J shed 0 bases, with 6 bases lying between them. The CDR3 loop reads CSAGISNQPQHF. Here the CDR3 DNA reads TGCAGTGCCGGGATTAGCAATCAGCCCCAGCATTTT.

The J gene is TRBJ1-3, the V gene TRBV28, with D possibly being TRBD1 (5 bases). Per the germline V gene, CDR1 is MDHEN and CDR2 is SYDVKM. The CDR3 consists of 15 residues. Between the trimmed V and J ends, which lost 6 bases and 4 bases, there was a span of 16 bases. CDR3 protein: CASSSRQRGGNTIYF. The CDR3 region has the DNA TGTGCCAGCAGCTCTCGACAGCGAGGAGGAAACACCATATATTTT. Based on the CDR3 plus reference TRBV28 and TRBJ1-3, the full variable domain is DVKVTQSSRYLVKRTGEKVFLECVQDMDHENMFWYRQDPGLGLRLIYFSYDVKMKEKGDIPEGYSVSREKKERFSLILESASTNQTSMYLCASSSRQRGGNTIYFGEGSWLTVV.

The chain couples TRBV6-1 to TRBJ1-5, with D possibly TRBD1 on 5 matching bases. Germline V gives CDR1 MNHNS, CDR2 SASEGT. This CDR3 contains 18 residues. The ends were cut back, 4 bases at V and 3 bases at J, with 22 bases in the middle. The CDR3 DNA reads as TGTGCCAGCAGTGGGGGCCGGGCAGGCGTTGGAGACAATCAGCCCCAGCATTTT. This gives the protein CASSGGRAGVGDNQPQHF.

V is TRBV18 and J is TRBJ2-7, with D perhaps matching TRBD2 (5 bases). V gave up 2 bases and J gave up 6 bases, with 14 bases separating them. The CDR3 has 14 residues. The germline gives CDR1 KGHSH, CDR2 LQKENI. The CDR3 nucleotides read TGTGCCAGCTCACCAGCTTACAACGCGGGCGAGCAGTACTTC. It codes for CASSPAYNAGEQYF.

This clonotype was seen more than once but under ten times. V gene TRBV28 combines with J gene TRBJ1-5; D unresolved. From germline, CDR1 is MDHEN and CDR2 SYDVKM. This CDR3 contains 15 residues. Trimming shortened V by 4 bases and J by 3 bases, and 13 bases separated the two germline ends. The CDR3 DNA reads as TGTGCCAGCAGTTCCCCCCGGAGGGTCAATCAGCCCCAGCATTTT. Translating it yields CASSSPRRVNQPQHF.

The CDR3 sequence: CSAAFTYEQYF. In DNA form, the CDR3 reads TGCAGTGCGGCTTTTACCTACGAGCAGTACTTC. V gene TRBV20-1 combines with J gene TRBJ2-7; D remains unclear. This CDR3 has 11 residues. CDR1 DFQATT and CDR2 SNEGSKA come from the germline V gene (reference sequence). Trimming cost V 6 bases and J 2 bases, with 8 bases left between them.

This clonotype came up a few times. This chain uses TRBV27 with TRBJ2-5; TRBD1 or TRBD2 may be the D gene (5 bases each). Trimming shortened V by 6 bases and J by 0 bases, and 14 bases separated the two germline ends. This CDR3 spans 15 amino acids. The germline CDR1 and CDR2 sequences are MNHEY and SMNVEV (reference sequence). CDR3 DNA sequence: TGTGCCAGCAGCACGGGACCCCTGTACCAAGAGACCCAGTACTTC. It codes for CASSTGPLYQETQYF.

This clonotype showed up just a few times. The chain has TRBV7-9 and TRBJ2-7; D may be TRBD2 (6 bases). Per germline, CDR1 SEHNR and CDR2 FQNEAQ (reference sequence). Trimming took off 0 bases at V and 2 bases at J, with 11 bases between the two ends. The length of the CDR3 is 15 residues. The CDR3 nucleotides are TGTGCCAGCAGCTTAGCTGGGCGGGATGCCTACGAGCAGTACTTC. Amino acids: CASSLAGRDAYEQYF.

This rearrangement joins TRBV6-1 to TRBJ2-3; 11 nucleotides match TRBD2. V was pared by 8 bases and J by 4 bases, with 8 bases of the junction left unmatched. The germline V gene encodes CDR1 MNHNS and CDR2 SASEGT. The CDR3 loop spans 15 amino acids. The CDR3 spells CASRPGLADSDTQYF. In DNA, the CDR3 is TGTGCCAGCCGTCCGGGACTAGCGGACTCAGATACGCAGTATTTT.

The chain recombines TRBV2 with TRBJ2-5; the D gene is possibly TRBD2 (5 bases). V was shortened by 4 bases and J by 5 bases, with 11 bases between the two germline ends. CDR1 SNHLY and CDR2 FYNNEI come from the germline V gene. This CDR3 contains 13 residues. CDR3 nucleotide sequence: TGTGCCAGCAGTGTTGAGGAGCGGGAGACCCAGTACTTC. Residues: CASSVEERETQYF.